This TCR beta chain was captured by sequencing in a study of shared clonotypes between healthy human individuals. Per the germline V gene, CDR1 is MNHEY and CDR2 is SMNVEV (reference sequence). Trimming pared 0 bases from V and 0 bases from J, leaving 12 bases between. The CDR3 consists of 16 residues. Measured with immunoSEQ multiplex PCR; TCRdb has only the in-frame clones, and not every one. This sample has 2,100,000 or so clones, with roughly 95% found just once. The TCR comes from a young man in good health. Source material: naive CD4+ T cells sorted from blood. This sample's subset: CD45RA+ positively selected. This chain connects TRBV27 to TRBJ2-7; D is perhaps TRBD1 (6 bases). Here the CDR3 reads CASSLSPQGPSYEQYF. The DNA for the CDR3 is TGTGCCAGCAGTTTATCCCCACAGGGACCCTCCTACGAGCAGTACTTC.